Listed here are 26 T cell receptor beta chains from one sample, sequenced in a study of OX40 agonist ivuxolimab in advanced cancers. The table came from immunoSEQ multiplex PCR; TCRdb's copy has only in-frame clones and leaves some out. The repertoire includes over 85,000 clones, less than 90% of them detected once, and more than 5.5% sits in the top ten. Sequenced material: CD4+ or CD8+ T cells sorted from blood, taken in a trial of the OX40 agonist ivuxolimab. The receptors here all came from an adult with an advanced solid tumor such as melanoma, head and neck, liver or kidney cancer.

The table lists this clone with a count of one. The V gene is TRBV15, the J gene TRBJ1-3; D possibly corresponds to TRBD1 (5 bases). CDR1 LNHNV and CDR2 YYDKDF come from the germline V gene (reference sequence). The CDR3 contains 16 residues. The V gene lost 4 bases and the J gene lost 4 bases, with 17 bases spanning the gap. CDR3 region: CATSTPGGDLGNTIYF. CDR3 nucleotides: TGTGCCACCAGCACCCCGGGGGGTGACCTAGGAAACACCATATATTTT. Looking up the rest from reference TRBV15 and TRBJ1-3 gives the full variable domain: DAMVIQNPRYQVTQFGKPVTLSCSQTLNHNVMYWYQQKSSQAPKLLFHYYDKDFNNEADTPDNFQSRRPNTSFCFLDIRSPGLGDTAMYLCATSTPGGDLGNTIYFGEGSWLTVV.

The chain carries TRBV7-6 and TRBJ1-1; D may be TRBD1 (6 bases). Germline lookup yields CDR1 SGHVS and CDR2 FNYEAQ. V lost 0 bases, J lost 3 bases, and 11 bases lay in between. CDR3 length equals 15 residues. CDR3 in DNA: TGTGCCAGCAGCTTAGCCGGGCCAGGGGACACTGAAGCTTTCTTT. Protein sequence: CASSLAGPGDTEAFF.

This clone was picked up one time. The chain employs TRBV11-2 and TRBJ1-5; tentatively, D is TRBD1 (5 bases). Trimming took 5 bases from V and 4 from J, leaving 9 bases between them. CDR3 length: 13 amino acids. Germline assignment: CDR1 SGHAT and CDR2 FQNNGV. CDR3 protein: CASSPGPNQPQHF. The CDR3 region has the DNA TGTGCCAGCAGCCCGGGACCTAATCAGCCCCAGCATTTT.

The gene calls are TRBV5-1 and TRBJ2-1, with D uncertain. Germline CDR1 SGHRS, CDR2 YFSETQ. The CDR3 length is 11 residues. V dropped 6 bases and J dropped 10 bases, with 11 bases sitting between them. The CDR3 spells CASNLEEEQFF. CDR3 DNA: TGCGCCAGCAACCTGGAAGAGGAGCAGTTCTTC.

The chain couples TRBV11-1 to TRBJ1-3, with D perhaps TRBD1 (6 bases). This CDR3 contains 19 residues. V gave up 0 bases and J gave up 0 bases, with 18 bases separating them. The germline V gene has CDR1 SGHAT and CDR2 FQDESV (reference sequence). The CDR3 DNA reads TGTGCCAGCAGCTTAGCGCGGCTCACTTGGGACACCTCTGGAAACACCATATATTTT. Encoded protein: CASSLARLTWDTSGNTIYF.

The CDR3 nucleotides read TGTGCCAGCAGCCGAGGACAGAGCAATCAGCCCCAGCATTTT. Translating gives CASSRGQSNQPQHF. This chain connects TRBV13 to TRBJ1-5, with D tentatively TRBD1 (6 bases). The length of the CDR3 is 14 residues. V dropped 5 bases and J dropped 1 base, with 9 bases sitting between them. Germline CDR1 reads PRHDT; CDR2 reads FYEKMQ (reference sequence).

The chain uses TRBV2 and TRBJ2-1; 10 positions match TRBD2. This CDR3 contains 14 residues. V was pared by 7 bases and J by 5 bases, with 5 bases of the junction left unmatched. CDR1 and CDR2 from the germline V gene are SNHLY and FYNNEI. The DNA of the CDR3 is TGTGCCAGCAAAGGGACTAGCGCTCACAATGAGCAGTTCTTC. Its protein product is CASKGTSAHNEQFF.

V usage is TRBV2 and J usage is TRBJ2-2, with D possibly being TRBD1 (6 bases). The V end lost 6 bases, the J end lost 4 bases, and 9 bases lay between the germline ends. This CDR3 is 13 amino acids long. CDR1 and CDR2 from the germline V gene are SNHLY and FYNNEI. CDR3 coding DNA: TGTGCCAGCAGACAGGGTTCCACCGGGGAGCTGTTTTTT. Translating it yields CASRQGSTGELFF.

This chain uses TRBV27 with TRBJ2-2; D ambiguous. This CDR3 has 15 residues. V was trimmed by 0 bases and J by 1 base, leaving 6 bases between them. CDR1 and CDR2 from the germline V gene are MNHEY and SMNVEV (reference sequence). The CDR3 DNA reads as TGTGCCAGCAGTTTATCTCAATTGAACACCGGGGAGCTGTTTTTT. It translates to CASSLSQLNTGELFF.

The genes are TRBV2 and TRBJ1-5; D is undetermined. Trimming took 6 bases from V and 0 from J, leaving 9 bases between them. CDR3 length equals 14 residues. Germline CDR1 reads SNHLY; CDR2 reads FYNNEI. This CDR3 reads CASSRMYSNQPQHF. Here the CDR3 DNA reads TGTGCCAGCAGCAGGATGTATAGCAATCAGCCCCAGCATTTT.

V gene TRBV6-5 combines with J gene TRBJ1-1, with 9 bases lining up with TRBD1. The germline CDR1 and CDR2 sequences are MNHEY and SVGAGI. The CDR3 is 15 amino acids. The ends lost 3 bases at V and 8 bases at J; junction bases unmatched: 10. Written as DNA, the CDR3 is TGTGCCAGCAGTTATCAACTGGTGGGACAGGGAGAAGCTTTCTTT. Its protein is CASSYQLVGQGEAFF.

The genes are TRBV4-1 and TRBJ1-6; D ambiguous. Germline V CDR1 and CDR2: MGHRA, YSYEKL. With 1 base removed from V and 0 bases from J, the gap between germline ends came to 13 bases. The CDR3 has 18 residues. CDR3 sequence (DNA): TGCGCCAGCAGCCAAGTATTCGCAGGCAGCTCCTATAATTCACCCCTCCACTTT. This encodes CASSQVFAGSSYNSPLHF.

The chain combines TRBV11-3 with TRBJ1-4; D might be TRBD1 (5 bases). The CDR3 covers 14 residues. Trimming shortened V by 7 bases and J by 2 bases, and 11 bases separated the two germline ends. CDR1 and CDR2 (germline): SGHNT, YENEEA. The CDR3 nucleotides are TGTGCCAGCACCACGGGGGACACTAATGAAAAACTGTTTTTT. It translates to CASTTGDTNEKLFF.

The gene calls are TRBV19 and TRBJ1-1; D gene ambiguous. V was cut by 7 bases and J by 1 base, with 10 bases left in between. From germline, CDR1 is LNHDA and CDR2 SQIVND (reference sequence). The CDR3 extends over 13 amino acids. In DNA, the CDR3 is TGTGCCAGTAAATCGACGGAGAACACTGAAGCTTTCTTT. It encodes CASKSTENTEAFF. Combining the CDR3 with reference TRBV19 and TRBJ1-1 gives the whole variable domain DGGITQSPKYLFRKEGQNVTLSCEQNLNHDAMYWYRQDPGQGLRLIYYSQIVNDFQKGDIAEGYSVSREKKESFPLTVTSAQKNPTAFYLCASKSTENTEAFFGQGTRLTVV.

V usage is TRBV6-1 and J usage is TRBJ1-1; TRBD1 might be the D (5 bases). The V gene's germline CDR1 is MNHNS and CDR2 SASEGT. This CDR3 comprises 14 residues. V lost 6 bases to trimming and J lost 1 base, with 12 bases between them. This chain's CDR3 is CASRRGAGNTEAFF. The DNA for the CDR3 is TGTGCCAGCAGACGAGGGGCAGGGAACACTGAAGCTTTCTTT.

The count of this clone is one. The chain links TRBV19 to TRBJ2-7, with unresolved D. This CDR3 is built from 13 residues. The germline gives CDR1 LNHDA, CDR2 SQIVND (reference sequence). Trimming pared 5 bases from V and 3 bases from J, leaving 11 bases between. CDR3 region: CASSPRGSYEQYF. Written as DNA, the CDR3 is TGTGCCAGTAGTCCTAGAGGCAGCTACGAGCAGTACTTC. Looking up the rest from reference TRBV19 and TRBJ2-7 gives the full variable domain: DGGITQSPKYLFRKEGQNVTLSCEQNLNHDAMYWYRQDPGQGLRLIYYSQIVNDFQKGDIAEGYSVSREKKESFPLTVTSAQKNPTAFYLCASSPRGSYEQYFGPGTRLTVT.

The CDR3 nucleotides are TGCGCCAGCAGCCAAGGAGACCTTATGGGCACTGAAGCTTTCTTT. It codes for CASSQGDLMGTEAFF. This chain links TRBV4-1 with TRBJ1-1; D not resolved. CDR1 MGHRA and CDR2 YSYEKL come from the germline V gene. The germline V and J ends were trimmed by 1 base and 4 bases, with 13 bases remaining between them. This CDR3 is built from 15 residues.

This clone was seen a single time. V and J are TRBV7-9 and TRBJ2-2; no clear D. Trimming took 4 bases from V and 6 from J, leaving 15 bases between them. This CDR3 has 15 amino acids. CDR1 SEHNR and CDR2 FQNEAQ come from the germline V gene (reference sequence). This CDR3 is CASSYSGFPAGELFF. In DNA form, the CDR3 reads TGTGCCAGCAGCTATTCCGGGTTTCCGGCCGGGGAGCTGTTTTTT.

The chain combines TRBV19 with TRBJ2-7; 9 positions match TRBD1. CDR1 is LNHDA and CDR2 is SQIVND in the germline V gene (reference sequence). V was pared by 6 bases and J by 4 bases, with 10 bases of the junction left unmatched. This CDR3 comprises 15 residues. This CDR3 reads CASSYSGTGTYEQYF. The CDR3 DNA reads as TGTGCCAGTAGCTACTCGGGGACAGGGACATACGAGCAGTACTTC. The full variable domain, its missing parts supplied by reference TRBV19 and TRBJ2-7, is DGGITQSPKYLFRKEGQNVTLSCEQNLNHDAMYWYRQDPGQGLRLIYYSQIVNDFQKGDIAEGYSVSREKKESFPLTVTSAQKNPTAFYLCASSYSGTGTYEQYFGPGTRLTVT.

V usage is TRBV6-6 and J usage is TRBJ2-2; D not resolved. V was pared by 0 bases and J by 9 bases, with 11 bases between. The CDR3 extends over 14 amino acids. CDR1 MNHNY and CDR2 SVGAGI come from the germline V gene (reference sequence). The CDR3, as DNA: TGTGCCAGCAGTTACTCGGACCGCCTCTGGGAGCTGTTTTTT. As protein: CASSYSDRLWELFF.

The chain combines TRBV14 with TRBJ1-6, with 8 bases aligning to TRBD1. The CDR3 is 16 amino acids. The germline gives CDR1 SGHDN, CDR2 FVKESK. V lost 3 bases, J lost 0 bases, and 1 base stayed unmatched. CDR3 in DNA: TGTGCCAGCAGCCATGGGACAGGCTCCTATAATTCACCCCTCCACTTT. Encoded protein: CASSHGTGSYNSPLHF. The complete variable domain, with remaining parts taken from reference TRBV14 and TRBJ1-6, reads EAGVTQFPSHSVIEKGQTVTLRCDPISGHDNLYWYRRVMGKEIKFLLHFVKESKQDESGMPNNRFLAERTGGTYSTLKVQPAELEDSGVYFCASSHGTGSYNSPLHFGNGTRLTVT.

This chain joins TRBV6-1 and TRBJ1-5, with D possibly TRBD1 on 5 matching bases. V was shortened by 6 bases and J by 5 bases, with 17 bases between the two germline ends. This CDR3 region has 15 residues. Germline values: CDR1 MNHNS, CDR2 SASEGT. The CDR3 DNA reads TGTGCCAGCAGGCCTACGGGGGGGTCAGATCAGCCCCAGCATTTT. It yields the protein CASRPTGGSDQPQHF.

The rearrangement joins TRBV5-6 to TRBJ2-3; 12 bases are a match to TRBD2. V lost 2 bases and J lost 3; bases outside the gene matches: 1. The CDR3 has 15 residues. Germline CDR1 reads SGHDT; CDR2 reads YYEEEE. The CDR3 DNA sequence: TGTGCCAGCAGCTTACTAGCGGGAGGAACAGATACGCAGTATTTT. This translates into CASSLLAGGTDTQYF.

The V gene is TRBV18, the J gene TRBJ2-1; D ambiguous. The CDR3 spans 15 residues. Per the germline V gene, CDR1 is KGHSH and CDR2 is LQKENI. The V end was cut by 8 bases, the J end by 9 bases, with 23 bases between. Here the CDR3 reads CASQGSMGFGGEQFF. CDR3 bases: TGTGCCAGCCAAGGGTCCATGGGTTTTGGCGGTGAGCAGTTCTTC.

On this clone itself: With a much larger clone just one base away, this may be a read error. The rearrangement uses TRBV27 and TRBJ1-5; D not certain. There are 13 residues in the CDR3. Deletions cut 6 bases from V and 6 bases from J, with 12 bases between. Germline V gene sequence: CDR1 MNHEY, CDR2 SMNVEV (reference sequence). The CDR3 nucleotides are TGTGCCAGCAGCCGAGGCGGGAGTCAGCCCCAGCATTTT. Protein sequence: CASSRGGSQPQHF.

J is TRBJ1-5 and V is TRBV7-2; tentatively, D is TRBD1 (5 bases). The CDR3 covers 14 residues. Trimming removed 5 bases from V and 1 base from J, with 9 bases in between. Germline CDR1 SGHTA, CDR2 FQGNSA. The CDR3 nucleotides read TGTGCCAGCAGCCAACGGGACAGCAATCAGCCCCAGCATTTT. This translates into CASSQRDSNQPQHF.